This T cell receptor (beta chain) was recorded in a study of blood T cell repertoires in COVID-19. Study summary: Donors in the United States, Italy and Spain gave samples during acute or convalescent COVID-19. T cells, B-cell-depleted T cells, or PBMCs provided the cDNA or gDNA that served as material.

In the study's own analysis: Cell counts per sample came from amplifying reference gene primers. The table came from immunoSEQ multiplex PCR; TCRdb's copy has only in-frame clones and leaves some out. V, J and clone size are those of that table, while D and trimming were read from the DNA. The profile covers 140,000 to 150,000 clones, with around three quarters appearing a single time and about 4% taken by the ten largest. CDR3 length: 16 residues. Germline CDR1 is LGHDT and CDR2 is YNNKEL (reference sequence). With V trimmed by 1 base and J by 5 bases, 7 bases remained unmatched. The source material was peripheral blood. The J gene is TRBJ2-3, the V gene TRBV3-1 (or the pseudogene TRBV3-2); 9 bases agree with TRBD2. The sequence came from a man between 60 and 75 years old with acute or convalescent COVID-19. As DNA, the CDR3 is TGTGCCAGCAGCCAAGTGACTAGCGGAGCTGTAGATACGCAGTATTTT. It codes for CASSQVTSGAVDTQYF.